The 20 T cell receptor beta chains below were found in one sample sequenced in a study of CD8 T cells in Susac syndrome. With random hexamers, roughly 0.45 to 1 ug RNA was reverse transcribed. TCRdb used MiXCR to reprocess the immunoSEQ multiplex PCR reads, holding one entry per CDR3 protein. The sample consists of more than 40,000 distinct CDR3 sequences, more than 85% of them appearing once. The sample consisted of CD8+ T cells from PBMCs. Receptors were obtained from a human donor in good health.

The chain uses TRBV13 and TRBJ1-1; 10 positions match TRBD1. CDR1 and CDR2 (germline): PRHDT, FYEKMQ (reference sequence). This CDR3 has 14 amino acids. V lost 5 bases, J lost 4 bases, and 4 bases stayed unmatched. The CDR3 protein is CASSPGQGVTEAFF. The CDR3 DNA reads as TGTGCCAGCAGCCCTGGACAGGGGGTCACTGAAGCTTTCTTT.

The chain employs TRBV28 and TRBJ2-7, with 10 nucleotides matching TRBD2. Germline trimming cut 5 bases from V and 3 bases from J; bases unmatched to any gene: 10. The length of the CDR3 is 16 residues. Germline lookup yields CDR1 MDHEN and CDR2 SYDVKM. The CDR3 loop is CASSPLWLAGDYEQYF. DNA of the CDR3: TGTGCCAGCAGTCCCCTATGGCTAGCGGGGGACTACGAGCAGTACTTC.

The chain combines TRBV29-1 with TRBJ2-7; 8 bases are a match to TRBD2. The V gene's germline CDR1 is SQVTM and CDR2 ANQGSEA. The CDR3 spans 12 residues. J gave up 5 bases and V 7 bases, and 7 bases lay outside the gene matches. The chain's CDR3 is CSALGTRDEQYF. Written as DNA, the CDR3 is TGCAGCGCCCTCGGGACTAGGGACGAGCAGTACTTC.

This clonotype was counted between two and nine times. The chain recombines TRBV19 with TRBJ2-4; 7 bases are shared with TRBD2. Germline V lookup: CDR1 LNHDA, CDR2 SQIVND (reference sequence). V gave up 7 bases and J gave up 7 bases; unmatched junction bases: 7. The CDR3 spans 13 residues. In nucleotides, the CDR3 is TGTGCCAGTAAAGAGGGAGGGCCTAACATTCAGTACTTC. It specifies CASKEGGPNIQYF. Based on the CDR3 plus reference TRBV19 and TRBJ2-4, the full variable domain is DGGITQSPKYLFRKEGQNVTLSCEQNLNHDAMYWYRQDPGQGLRLIYYSQIVNDFQKGDIAEGYSVSREKKESFPLTVTSAQKNPTAFYLCASKEGGPNIQYFGAGTRLSVL.

V gene TRBV4-1 combines with J gene TRBJ2-7; D is possibly TRBD1 (5 bases). Trimming left V 4 bases short and J 3 bases short, with 16 bases between. CDR3 length: 15 amino acids. Germline CDR1 MGHRA, CDR2 YSYEKL. Written as DNA, the CDR3 is TGCGCCAGCAGCCCCAATCAAGGGGCCCACTACGAGCAGTACTTC. Amino acids: CASSPNQGAHYEQYF.

V is TRBV3-1 and J is TRBJ2-7; D unresolved. The V gene lost 0 bases and the J gene lost 3 bases, with 3 bases spanning the gap. The CDR3 loop spans 12 amino acids. Germline assignment: CDR1 LGHDT and CDR2 YNNKEL (reference sequence). The CDR3, as DNA: TGTGCCAGCAGCCAAGATGTCTACGAGCAGTACTTC. Its translation is CASSQDVYEQYF.

This chain uses TRBV6-1 with TRBJ2-7; 10 nucleotides line up with TRBD2. Germline CDR1 is MNHNS and CDR2 is SASEGT. The CDR3 spans 18 residues. The trim removed 6 bases at V and 4 bases at J, leaving 18 bases unmatched. CDR3 region: CASSPTLSAGGPVYEQYF. CDR3 nucleotides: TGTGCCAGCAGCCCCACCCTCTCAGCGGGAGGGCCGGTTTACGAGCAGTACTTC.

V gene TRBV19 combines with J gene TRBJ2-7, with D perhaps assigned TRBD1 or TRBD2 (5 bases each). This CDR3 has 9 residues. Germline V gives CDR1 LNHDA, CDR2 SQIVND (reference sequence). CDR3 in amino acids: CEQEDEQYF. The DNA of the CDR3 is TGTGAACAGGAGGACGAGCAGTACTTC.

This chain joins TRBV3-1 and TRBJ1-4; maybe TRBD1 (5 bases). The CDR3 has 15 residues. Per germline, CDR1 LGHDT and CDR2 YNNKEL (reference sequence). Trimming pared 5 bases from V and 5 bases from J, leaving 15 bases between. The CDR3 DNA reads as TGTGCCAGCAGCTCCCGACAGACGCGGAATGAAAAACTGTTTTTT. This gives the protein CASSSRQTRNEKLFF.

This rearrangement joins TRBV29-1 to TRBJ2-1; D is unresolved. Germline V gives CDR1 SQVTM, CDR2 ANQGSEA. Trimming took 6 bases from V and 1 from J, leaving 10 bases between them. The CDR3 covers 13 residues. The CDR3 here is CSVEEPSYNEQFF. The CDR3 DNA is TGCAGCGTCGAGGAGCCTTCCTACAATGAGCAGTTCTTC.

The V and J genes are TRBV13 and TRBJ2-7; TRBD2 matches 9 bases. The CDR3 is 15 residues long. Germline V gene sequence: CDR1 PRHDT, CDR2 FYEKMQ (reference sequence). The trim removed 0 bases at V and 4 bases at J, leaving 4 bases unmatched. For the CDR3, the DNA is TGTGCCAGCAGCTTAGGAAGGACTAGCGATTACGAGCAGTACTTC. This encodes CASSLGRTSDYEQYF. Using reference TRBV13 and TRBJ2-7 for the parts outside the CDR3, the full variable domain is AAGVIQSPRHLIKEKRETATLKCYPIPRHDTVYWYQQGPGQDPQFLISFYEKMQSDKGSIPDRFSAQQFSDYHSELNMSSLELGDSALYFCASSLGRTSDYEQYFGPGTRLTVT.

The V and J genes are TRBV7-2 and TRBJ2-7, with D perhaps given as TRBD1 or TRBD2 (5 bases each). Per the germline V gene, CDR1 is SGHTA and CDR2 is FQGNSA. This CDR3 spans 12 amino acids. V was trimmed by 5 bases and J by 10 bases, leaving 15 bases between them. CDR3 amino acids: CASSPAGGPQYF. The CDR3 DNA reads TGTGCCAGCAGCCCGGCTGGGGGACCTCAGTACTTC.

The chain links TRBV6-4 to TRBJ2-1; D may be TRBD1 (5 bases). The CDR3 extends over 13 amino acids. CDR1 is MRHNA, CDR2 SNTAGT, per germline. V shed 4 bases and J shed 4 bases, with 8 bases lying between them. The DNA of the CDR3 is TGTGCCAGCAGTGCCGACAGTTACAATGAGCAGTTCTTC. As protein: CASSADSYNEQFF.

The chain uses TRBV24-1 and TRBJ2-3; the D is unclear. V was pared by 4 bases and J by 0 bases, with 7 bases between. The CDR3 has 14 residues. Germline V lookup: CDR1 KGHDR, CDR2 SFDVKD. Here the CDR3 reads CATSDPWSTDTQYF. The DNA for the CDR3 is TGTGCCACCAGTGACCCTTGGAGCACAGATACGCAGTATTTT.

This clonotype was seen a single time. The chain is built from TRBV5-6 and TRBJ2-4; TRBD2 aligns across 10 bases. The germline V gene encodes CDR1 SGHDT and CDR2 YYEEEE. CDR3 size: 17 residues. J gave up 7 bases and V 0 bases, and 10 bases lay outside the gene matches. CDR3 sequence: CASSLEGLAGDENIQYF. The DNA of the CDR3 is TGTGCCAGCAGCTTGGAGGGGCTAGCGGGAGATGAGAACATTCAGTACTTC.

The sample holds one count of this clonotype. This chain joins TRBV5-4 and TRBJ2-1, with D maybe TRBD2 (6 bases). The CDR3 has 16 amino acids. Trimming pared 4 bases from V and 3 bases from J, leaving 17 bases between. From germline, CDR1 is SGHNT and CDR2 YYREEE (reference sequence). The CDR3 sequence: CASSPGRTTIYNEQFF. Here the CDR3 DNA reads TGTGCCAGCAGCCCGGGAAGGACTACGATCTACAATGAGCAGTTCTTC.

The chain uses TRBV27 and TRBJ2-6; D gene ambiguous. The V gene lost 2 bases and the J gene lost 2 bases, with 7 bases spanning the gap. Germline-derived CDR1 and CDR2 are MNHEY and SMNVEV (reference sequence). This CDR3 is 15 amino acids long. The CDR3 coding sequence is TGTGCCAGCAGTTTAGGGAAGCCTGGGGCCAACGTCCTGACTTTC. Translated: CASSLGKPGANVLTF.

This rearrangement joins TRBV3-1 to TRBJ2-5; D is tentatively TRBD1 or TRBD2 (5 bases each). Per germline, CDR1 LGHDT and CDR2 YNNKEL (reference sequence). The V gene lost 0 bases and the J gene lost 2 bases, with 13 bases spanning the gap. This CDR3 is built from 16 residues. In nucleotides, the CDR3 is TGTGCCAGCAGCCAAGATATCGGGGCCGGGCAAGAGACCCAGTACTTC. This codes for CASSQDIGAGQETQYF.

The chain uses TRBV27 and TRBJ2-7, with 8 bases aligning to TRBD2. CDR1 MNHEY and CDR2 SMNVEV come from the germline V gene (reference sequence). The CDR3 has 13 residues. V trimming: 7 bases; J trimming: 4 bases; junction bases outside the gene matches: 6. Written as DNA, the CDR3 is TGTGCCAGCACGCCTAGCGGGCTTTACGAGCAGTACTTC. This codes for CASTPSGLYEQYF.

The chain uses TRBV19 and TRBJ2-1, with D perhaps TRBD2 (5 bases). V was trimmed by 1 base and J by 1 base, leaving 8 bases between them. Germline V gene data show CDR1 as LNHDA and CDR2 as SQIVND (reference sequence). The CDR3 spans 15 residues. Written as DNA, the CDR3 is TGTGCCAGTAGTATAGCACTAGGGTCCTACAATGAGCAGTTCTTC. It encodes CASSIALGSYNEQFF.